This T cell receptor (beta chain) was found in a study of identical twins. TCRdb reprocessed the 5' RACE reads with MiXCR, giving one entry per CDR3 protein. The table records over 500,000 distinct CDR3 sequences, roughly 21% of them present only once. Study-level findings and limits: Excess sharing by twins proved weaker in beta out-of-frame sequences. Cross-sectional statistics, not tracking of the same donors, supported the conclusions.

This clonotype has only a few counts. Antigen specificity is unknown. Germline CDR1 SGHRS, CDR2 YFSETQ. CDR3 length: 13 residues. Trimming shortened V by 7 bases and J by 2 bases, and 12 bases separated the two germline ends. Another study also made use of these data, one on T cells expressing NK-cell markers.

Sequencing was carried out using CD4+ T cells sorted from blood. The chain employs TRBV5-1 and TRBJ1-2, with D hard to call. The sequence was obtained from a woman aged 18-29 years in good health. The CDR3: CASGEPGNYGYTF. In DNA, the CDR3 is TGCGCCAGCGGGGAACCGGGGAACTATGGCTACACCTTC.